Presented here are 26 T cell receptor beta chains from one specimen sequenced in a study of blood T cell repertoires in COVID-19. Assay used: immunoSEQ multiplex PCR; TCRdb lists only in-frame clones, some missing. The table records about 35,000 clones, over 60% of them present only once. Material for sequencing was peripheral blood. The receptors derive from a human donor in a cohort sampled during active COVID-19.

The chain recombines TRBV10-3 with TRBJ2-7; D unresolved. The CDR3 has 14 residues. In germline, CDR1 is ENHRY, CDR2 SYGVKD. Trimming shortened V by 0 bases and J by 0 bases, and 6 bases separated the two germline ends. CDR3 nucleotide sequence: TGTGCCATCAGTGAGTCTGGCCGCTCCTACGAGCAGTACTTC. Its translation: CAISESGRSYEQYF.

This chain connects TRBV2 to TRBJ1-2; 8 bases align to TRBD1. Losses at the gene ends were 5 bases for V and 7 bases for J; bases not matched to a gene: 6. The germline CDR1 and CDR2 sequences are SNHLY and FYNNEI. The CDR3 has 13 amino acids. The DNA of the CDR3 is TGTGCCAGCAGTTCCGGACAGGGTGTTGGCTACACCTTC. This sequence encodes CASSSGQGVGYTF. The whole variable domain, filled in from reference TRBV2 and TRBJ1-2, reads EPEVTQTPSHQVTQMGQEVILRCVPISNHLYFYWYRQILGQKVEFLVSFYNNEISEKSEIFDDQFSVERPDGSNFTLKIRSTKLEDSAMYFCASSSGQGVGYTFGSGTRLTVV.

The V gene is TRBV7-6, the J gene TRBJ2-3, with 7 bases aligning to TRBD1. The V and J ends lost 1 base and 5 bases, in that order; junction bases with no gene match: 6. The CDR3 sequence is 15 residues long. Germline V gene sequence: CDR1 SGHVS, CDR2 FNYEAQ. CDR3 coding DNA: TGTGCCAGCAGCTTAGGAGGGGGCCCCGTAGATACGCAGTATTTT. Amino acid sequence: CASSLGGGPVDTQYF.

The J gene is TRBJ1-2, the V gene TRBV19; D is unresolved. V was pared by 4 bases and J by 5 bases, with 5 bases between. CDR3 length: 11 amino acids. Germline CDR1 LNHDA, CDR2 SQIVND (reference sequence). DNA of the CDR3: TGTGCCAGTAGTAGAGGGTATGGCTACACCTTC. Its translation is CASSRGYGYTF.

In this sample, this clone turned up once. The chain combines TRBV15 with TRBJ2-5; D unresolved. The CDR3 is made up of 12 amino acids. V was pared by 8 bases and J by 2 bases, with 9 bases between. Germline values: CDR1 LNHNV, CDR2 YYDKDF (reference sequence). The CDR3 sequence is CATAYGQETQYF. The CDR3 region has the DNA TGTGCCACCGCCTACGGGCAAGAGACCCAGTACTTC.

The gene calls are TRBV19 and TRBJ1-1, with D tentatively TRBD1 (6 bases). Deletions cut 3 bases from V and 6 bases from J, with 20 bases between. There are 16 residues in the CDR3. Germline values: CDR1 LNHDA, CDR2 SQIVND (reference sequence). This chain's CDR3 is CASSIGTRTVVAEAFF. The CDR3 DNA reads as TGTGCCAGTAGTATTGGGACAAGGACCGTGGTGGCTGAAGCTTTCTTT.

This chain connects TRBV11-2 to TRBJ2-5; weak D call: TRBD2 (7 bases). Germline V CDR1 and CDR2: SGHAT, FQNNGV. V lost 5 bases and J lost 1, with 17 bases in between. The CDR3 contains 16 residues. The CDR3 nucleotides are TGTGCCAGCAGCCCCCGGTGGCGGGGGCTCCAAGAGACCCAGTACTTC. This translates into CASSPRWRGLQETQYF.

The J gene is TRBJ2-7, the V gene TRBV5-1; the D is unclear. The V gene lost 0 bases and the J gene lost 4 bases, with 14 bases spanning the gap. Per the germline V gene, CDR1 is SGHRS and CDR2 is YFSETQ. The CDR3 covers 15 residues. The CDR3 region is CASSLDAVRPYEQYF. CDR3 in DNA: TGCGCCAGCAGCTTGGATGCAGTCCGCCCTTACGAGCAGTACTTC. Drawing the rest from reference TRBV5-1 and TRBJ2-7, the complete variable domain is KAGVTQTPRYLIKTRGQQVTLSCSPISGHRSVSWYQQTPGQGLQFLFEYFSETQRNKGNFPGRFSGRQFSNSRSEMNVSTLELGDSALYLCASSLDAVRPYEQYFGPGTRLTVT.

This clone was seen only once. This chain connects TRBV7-7 to TRBJ2-1, with TRBD1 matching 7 bases. Germline assignment: CDR1 SSHAT and CDR2 FNYEAQ (reference sequence). The CDR3 sequence is 17 residues long. V was clipped by 2 bases and J by 6 bases; unmatched bases: 13. The CDR3 DNA reads TGTGCCAGCAGCTTAACCTTGGGGACAGATTATAGCAATGAGCAGTTCTTC. Translating it yields CASSLTLGTDYSNEQFF.

This sequence joins TRBV7-2 and TRBJ2-1, with 8 bases identical to TRBD2. CDR1 is SGHTA and CDR2 is FQGNSA in the germline V gene. The CDR3 totals 19 residues. The V segment lost 2 bases and the J segment 3 bases; nucleotides outside the gene matches: 15. CDR3 amino acids: CASSLMGGIAGPIYNEQFF. For the CDR3, the DNA is TGTGCCAGCAGCTTAATGGGGGGGATAGCGGGACCCATCTACAATGAGCAGTTCTTC.

The chain couples TRBV3-1 (or the pseudogene TRBV3-2) to TRBJ1-2; 8 bases are shared with TRBD1. Germline trimming cut 2 bases from V and 4 bases from J; bases unmatched to any gene: 9. CDR3 size: 16 residues. CDR1 LGHDT and CDR2 YNNKEL come from the germline V gene (reference sequence). The CDR3 nucleotides read TGTGCCAGCAGCCAACGGACAGGGCGCGGGGGCTATGGCTACACCTTC. It translates to CASSQRTGRGGYGYTF.

The gene calls are TRBV29-1 and TRBJ1-1, with D possibly being TRBD1 (5 bases). The CDR3 is 12 amino acids. CDR1 and CDR2 (germline): SQVTM, ANQGSEA. Trimming took off 3 bases at V and 4 bases at J, with 9 bases between the two ends. The CDR3 nucleotides read TGCAGCGTTGATGGGGCGAGCACTGAAGCTTTCTTT. This sequence encodes CSVDGASTEAFF.

This rearrangement joins TRBV11-2 to TRBJ2-5, with 14 bases that match TRBD2. The trim removed 5 bases at V and 7 bases at J, leaving 6 bases unmatched. CDR3 length equals 15 residues. Germline loops: CDR1 SGHAT, CDR2 FQNNGV. Here the CDR3 DNA reads TGTGCCAGCAGCCCGGGACTAGCGGGGGTGGGGACCCAGTACTTC. This sequence encodes CASSPGLAGVGTQYF.

The genes are TRBV2 and TRBJ1-6; D remains ambiguous. From germline, CDR1 is SNHLY and CDR2 FYNNEI. CDR3 length: 15 residues. Trimming stripped 0 bases from V and 7 bases from J, with 10 bases between. The CDR3 coding sequence is TGTGCCAGCAGTGAAGCGAGGTCTCCCAATTCACCCCTCCACTTT. It is translated as CASSEARSPNSPLHF.

The rearrangement uses TRBV30 and TRBJ2-5; 8 bases agree with TRBD2. Unmatched junction bases numbered 2, after V lost 2 bases and J lost 3 bases. There are 13 residues in the CDR3. Germline lookup yields CDR1 GTSNPN and CDR2 SVGIG (reference sequence). The chain's CDR3 is CAWSREGKETQYF. In DNA form, the CDR3 reads TGTGCCTGGAGTCGGGAGGGAAAAGAGACCCAGTACTTC.

This chain links TRBV19 with TRBJ1-1, with 9 nucleotides matching TRBD1. The CDR3 extends over 19 amino acids. Germline CDR1 LNHDA, CDR2 SQIVND (reference sequence). V lost 4 bases, J lost 1 base, and 16 bases stayed unmatched. In DNA, the CDR3 is TGTGCCAGTAGTAAAGGGGTACAGACAGGGGGGATTAAGAACACTGAAGCTTTCTTT. It codes for CASSKGVQTGGIKNTEAFF.

The chain has TRBV5-6 and TRBJ1-1, with 8 bases fitting TRBD1. There are 16 residues in the CDR3. J was trimmed by 3 bases and V by 4 bases; bases with no gene match: 11. Germline V gene sequence: CDR1 SGHDT, CDR2 YYEEEE. The CDR3 sequence: CASSLWTGIKYTEAFF. The CDR3 DNA follows: TGTGCCAGCAGCCTCTGGACAGGGATAAAGTACACTGAAGCTTTCTTT.

This clone has just a few counts. This chain uses TRBV28 with TRBJ2-4, with 8 bases that match TRBD2. CDR3 length: 19 residues. V lost 3 bases to trimming and J lost 0 bases; unmatched junction nucleotides: 13. The germline V gene has CDR1 MDHEN and CDR2 SYDVKM. DNA for the CDR3: TGTGCCAGCAGTTTCGGTTACGGGTTAGCGGGAATAGCCAAAAACATTCAGTACTTC. This codes for CASSFGYGLAGIAKNIQYF.

The J gene is TRBJ1-1, the V gene TRBV2; D might be TRBD1 (5 bases). V was pared by 3 bases and J by 7 bases, with 12 bases between. Germline CDR1 reads SNHLY; CDR2 reads FYNNEI. CDR3 length equals 13 residues. The CDR3 reads CASSDVGRGEAFF. CDR3 nucleotides: TGTGCCAGCAGTGACGTGGGGCGAGGTGAAGCTTTCTTT.

This chain uses TRBV6-5 with TRBJ2-5, with D possibly being TRBD1 (6 bases). Germline values: CDR1 MNHEY, CDR2 SVGAGI. This CDR3 spans 13 amino acids. Trimming cost V 6 bases and J 6 bases, with 14 bases left between them. CDR3 DNA sequence: TGTGCCAGCAGAACTACAGGGAAAAAGACCCAGTACTTC. It is translated as CASRTTGKKTQYF.

The gene calls are TRBV7-3 and TRBJ2-2; D is ambiguous. The CDR3 is 13 amino acids. V gave up 2 bases and J gave up 4 bases, with 5 bases separating them. Germline V gives CDR1 SGHTA, CDR2 FQGTGA. The CDR3 nucleotides read TGTGCCAGCAGCTTACAGGTCACCGGGGAGCTGTTTTTT. Its translation: CASSLQVTGELFF.

Here the CDR3 reads CASSQDRQGHEQYF. CDR3 sequence (DNA): TGTGCCAGCAGCCAAGATCGACAGGGCCACGAGCAGTACTTC. This sequence joins TRBV14 and TRBJ2-7; 7 bases fit TRBD1. The CDR3 runs to 14 residues. Germline-derived CDR1 and CDR2 are SGHDN and FVKESK. V trimming: 0 bases; J trimming: 5 bases; junction bases outside the gene matches: 4.

The V and J genes are TRBV21-1 and TRBJ1-2; TRBD1, the table's D call, was not compared with the DNA. TRBV21-1 counts as a pseudogene. CDR3 length: 15 residues. CDR3 DNA: TGTGCCAGCAGCAAAGGGGGACAGGTCGACTATGGCTACACCTTC. It yields the protein CASSKGGQVDYGYTF.

The chain combines TRBV28 with TRBJ2-3, with D perhaps TRBD1 (6 bases). Trimming shortened V by 8 bases and J by 10 bases, and 13 bases separated the two germline ends. This CDR3 has 11 amino acids. CDR1 and CDR2 from the germline V gene are MDHEN and SYDVKM. For the CDR3, the DNA is TGTGCCAGCTTCGACAGGATCTCGCAGTATTTT. Its protein is CASFDRISQYF.

The chain links TRBV7-2 to TRBJ1-1; 7 bases are shared with TRBD1. Germline V gene lookup returns CDR1 SGHTA and CDR2 FQGNSA. The length of the CDR3 is 15 residues. Unmatched junction bases numbered 7, after V lost 6 bases and J lost 0 bases. CDR3 in DNA: TGTGCCAGCAGGAATAACAGGGGAATGAACACTGAAGCTTTCTTT. This encodes CASRNNRGMNTEAFF. The variable domain in full, completed from reference TRBV7-2 and TRBJ1-1, reads GAGVSQSPSNKVTEKGKDVELRCDPISGHTALYWYRQSLGQGLEFLIYFQGNSAPDKSGLPSDRFSAERTGGSVSTLTIQRTQQEDSAVYLCASRNNRGMNTEAFFGQGTRLTVV.

This clone has a single count. The chain has TRBV7-9 and TRBJ1-5, with TRBD1 identical over 7 bases. The CDR3 sequence is 12 residues long. V shed 4 bases, J shed 11 bases, and the junction held 5 bases outside the gene matches. Germline CDR1 reads SEHNR; CDR2 reads FQNEAQ (reference sequence). This CDR3 reads CASSYGDSAQHF. DNA for the CDR3: TGTGCCAGCAGCTACGGGGACAGTGCCCAGCATTTT. Using reference TRBV7-9 and TRBJ1-5 for the parts outside the CDR3, the full variable domain is DTGVSQNPRHKITKRGQNVTFRCDPISEHNRLYWYRQTLGQGPEFLTYFQNEAQLEKSRLLSDRFSAERPKGSFSTLEIQRTEQGDSAMYLCASSYGDSAQHFGDGTRLSIL.